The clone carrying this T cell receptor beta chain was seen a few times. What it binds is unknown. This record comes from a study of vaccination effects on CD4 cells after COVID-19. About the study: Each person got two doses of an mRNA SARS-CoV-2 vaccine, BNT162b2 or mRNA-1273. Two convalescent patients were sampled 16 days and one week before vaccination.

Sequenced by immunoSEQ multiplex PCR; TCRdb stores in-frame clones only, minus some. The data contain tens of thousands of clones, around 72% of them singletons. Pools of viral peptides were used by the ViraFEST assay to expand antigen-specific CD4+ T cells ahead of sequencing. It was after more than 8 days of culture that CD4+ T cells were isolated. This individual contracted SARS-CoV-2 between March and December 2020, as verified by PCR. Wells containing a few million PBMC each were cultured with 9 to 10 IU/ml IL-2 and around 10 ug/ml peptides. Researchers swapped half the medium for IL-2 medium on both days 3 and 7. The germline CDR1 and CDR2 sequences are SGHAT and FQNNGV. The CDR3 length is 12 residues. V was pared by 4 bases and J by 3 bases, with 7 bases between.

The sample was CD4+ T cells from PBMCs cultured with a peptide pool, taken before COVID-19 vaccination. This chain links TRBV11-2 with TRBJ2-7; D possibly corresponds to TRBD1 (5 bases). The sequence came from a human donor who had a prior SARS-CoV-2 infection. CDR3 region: CASSSQGYEQYF. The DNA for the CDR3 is TGTGCCAGCAGCTCCCAGGGCTACGAGCAGTACTTC. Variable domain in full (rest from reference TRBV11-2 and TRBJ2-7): EAGVAQSPRYKIIEKRQSVAFWCNPISGHATLYWYQQILGQGPKLLIQFQNNGVVDDSQLPKDRFSAERLKGVDSTLKIQPAKLEDSAVYLCASSSQGYEQYFGPGTRLTVT.